These 24 T cell receptor beta chains came from one sample sequenced in a study of blood T cells in healthy people across ages. A sample-barcoded 5' primer and a J-beta primer mix were used in a second PCR of about 7 to 12 cycles. TCRdb independently ran MiXCR on the 5' RACE reads; one entry per CDR3 protein. The sample has more than 1,400,000 distinct CDR3 sequences, roughly 40% seen once. Sequencing input: blood. The receptors were gathered from a woman aged 18-30 years in good health.

This clonotype was counted between two and nine times. J is TRBJ2-6 and V is TRBV29-1, with D possibly matching TRBD2 (6 bases). This CDR3 has 15 residues. With 0 bases removed from V and 4 bases from J, the gap between germline ends came to 10 bases. Germline V CDR1 and CDR2: SQVTM, ANQGSEA. CDR3 nucleotide sequence: TGCAGCGTTGAAGAAGCGGGCCCAGGGGCCAACGTCCTGACTTTC. Its protein is CSVEEAGPGANVLTF.

Only a few counts were recorded for this clonotype. The rearrangement links TRBV28 to TRBJ1-5; no firm D call. The CDR3 totals 13 residues. CDR1 is MDHEN and CDR2 is SYDVKM in the germline V gene. Between the trimmed V and J ends, which lost 6 bases and 5 bases, there was a span of 11 bases. Here the CDR3 reads CASRLIEDQPQHF. Here the CDR3 DNA reads TGTGCCAGCAGGCTAATTGAGGATCAGCCCCAGCATTTT. Full variable domain (outside the CDR3, taken from reference TRBV28 and TRBJ1-5): DVKVTQSSRYLVKRTGEKVFLECVQDMDHENMFWYRQDPGLGLRLIYFSYDVKMKEKGDIPEGYSVSREKKERFSLILESASTNQTSMYLCASRLIEDQPQHFGDGTRLSIL.

The rearrangement links TRBV7-9 to TRBJ2-5; weak D call: TRBD1 (7 bases). V was clipped by 5 bases and J by 3 bases, with 16 bases between them. Germline CDR1 SEHNR, CDR2 FQNEAQ (reference sequence). The CDR3 length is 15 residues. The DNA for the CDR3 is TGTGCCAGCAGCCGGGGGACAGCTGGGGAAGAGACCCAGTACTTC. Translation gives CASSRGTAGEETQYF.

This chain uses TRBV28 with TRBJ2-5; D remains ambiguous. Germline lookup yields CDR1 MDHEN and CDR2 SYDVKM. Trimming removed 6 bases at V and 2 bases at J, with 13 bases between. This CDR3 is built from 14 residues. The CDR3 loop reads CASSTIRFQETQYF. The CDR3 nucleotides read TGTGCCAGCAGCACCATAAGATTTCAAGAGACCCAGTACTTC.

The V call is TRBV2, the J call TRBJ2-2; no firm D call. Germline V gene lookup returns CDR1 SNHLY and CDR2 FYNNEI. With 8 bases removed from V and 6 bases from J, the gap between germline ends came to 22 bases. The CDR3 consists of 16 residues. CDR3 residues: CASEEGDDSAAGELFF. In DNA, the CDR3 is TGTGCCAGCGAGGAAGGAGACGACTCCGCGGCCGGGGAGCTGTTTTTT. Full variable domain (rest looked up from reference TRBV2 and TRBJ2-2): EPEVTQTPSHQVTQMGQEVILRCVPISNHLYFYWYRQILGQKVEFLVSFYNNEISEKSEIFDDQFSVERPDGSNFTLKIRSTKLEDSAMYFCASEEGDDSAAGELFFGEGSRLTVL.

The chain couples TRBV5-1 to TRBJ1-6; no definite D call. The germline V gene encodes CDR1 SGHRS and CDR2 YFSETQ. V lost 4 bases and J lost 0, with 5 bases in between. The CDR3 totals 14 residues. CDR3 loop: CASSPSSYNSPLHF. DNA for the CDR3: TGCGCCAGCAGCCCGAGCTCCTATAATTCACCCCTCCACTTT.

The chain joins TRBV7-9 to TRBJ2-3; TRBD2 is a possible D gene (6 bases). Trimming stripped 5 bases from V and 4 bases from J, with 25 bases between. Per germline, CDR1 SEHNR and CDR2 FQNEAQ (reference sequence). The CDR3 sequence is 18 residues long. The CDR3 region is CASSLTTPSEGAPDTQYF. CDR3 nucleotide sequence: TGTGCCAGCAGCCTAACGACCCCTAGCGAAGGAGCCCCAGATACGCAGTATTTT.

The chain combines TRBV19 with TRBJ2-1; tentative D call: TRBD1 (5 bases). V was trimmed by 2 bases and J by 7 bases, leaving 15 bases between them. Germline V gene sequence: CDR1 LNHDA, CDR2 SQIVND (reference sequence). The CDR3 is made up of 15 amino acids. For the CDR3, the DNA is TGTGCCAGTAGTATAATAACAGGCCCCCGGAATGAGCAGTTCTTC. Its protein product is CASSIITGPRNEQFF.

The chain employs TRBV10-3 and TRBJ2-1; D call uncertain. Germline CDR1 is ENHRY and CDR2 is SYGVKD. The CDR3 is made up of 15 amino acids. V lost 6 bases and J lost 5, with 17 bases in between. The DNA of the CDR3 is TGTGCCATCAGCCTCGGAGCTAATGTGGACAATGAGCAGTTCTTC. This gives the protein CAISLGANVDNEQFF.

This chain connects TRBV4-1 to TRBJ1-6; 9 nucleotides agree with TRBD1. CDR3 length equals 17 residues. Losses at the gene ends were 0 bases for V and 8 bases for J; bases not matched to a gene: 8. Germline CDR1 and CDR2: MGHRA and YSYEKL. CDR3 region: CASSQEDPTGGDSPLHF. The CDR3 DNA follows: TGCGCCAGCAGCCAAGAGGATCCCACAGGGGGCGATTCACCCCTCCACTTT.

This clonotype was observed a handful of times. This sequence joins TRBV4-2 and TRBJ2-5; 11 bases are shared with TRBD2. With V trimmed by 2 bases and J by 5 bases, 7 bases remained unmatched. CDR1 is LGHNA, CDR2 YNFKEQ, per germline. This CDR3 contains 16 residues. The CDR3 region has the DNA TGTGCCAGCAGCCAACAACTAGCGGGAGTAGGGGAGACCCAGTACTTC. It is translated as CASSQQLAGVGETQYF.

V gene TRBV3-1 combines with J gene TRBJ2-7, with 9 bases lining up with TRBD2. The CDR3 contains 13 residues. J lost 12 bases, V lost 4 bases, and 10 bases had no gene match. Germline V CDR1 and CDR2: LGHDT, YNNKEL (reference sequence). CDR3 region: CASSPSGAAWGYF. The CDR3 DNA reads TGTGCCAGCAGCCCTAGCGGGGCCGCGTGGGGGTACTTC.

The rearrangement joins TRBV7-2 to TRBJ2-3; D is unclear. Germline V CDR1 and CDR2: SGHTA, FQGNSA. Trimming left V 7 bases short and J 3 bases short, with 8 bases between. This CDR3 is built from 12 residues. The CDR3 protein is CASNEQTDTQYF. The DNA of the CDR3 is TGTGCCAGCAACGAGCAGACAGATACGCAGTATTTT.

The V gene is TRBV20-1, the J gene TRBJ1-5, with TRBD1 as a possible D gene (6 bases). V lost 2 bases, J lost 5 bases, and 16 bases lay in between. The germline CDR1 and CDR2 sequences are DFQATT and SNEGSKA (reference sequence). The CDR3 spans 15 residues. This chain's CDR3 is CSARPSKGQYQPQHF. In DNA, the CDR3 is TGCAGTGCTAGACCGAGCAAAGGACAGTATCAGCCCCAGCATTTT.

This sequence joins TRBV6-1 and TRBJ2-5; TRBD1 might be the D (5 bases). The CDR3 extends over 15 amino acids. CDR1 and CDR2 from the germline V gene are MNHNS and SASEGT. Trimming took off 6 bases at V and 11 bases at J, with 25 bases between the two ends. The CDR3 sequence: CASRPRVIGAKEQYF. The CDR3 nucleotides are TGTGCCAGCAGGCCCAGAGTAATTGGGGCCAAGGAGCAGTACTTC.

This clonotype was detected a few times. This chain uses TRBV20-1 with TRBJ2-1; D unresolved. The CDR3 length is 15 residues. V shed 0 bases and J shed 0 bases, with 9 bases lying between them. Germline CDR1 and CDR2: DFQATT and SNEGSKA (reference sequence). In DNA, the CDR3 is TGCAGTGCTAGAGATCAACGGGCCTCCTACAATGAGCAGTTCTTC. Translated, it gives CSARDQRASYNEQFF.

The chain employs TRBV9 and TRBJ1-1; D remains unclear. The CDR3 runs 15 residues. Germline CDR1 SGDLS, CDR2 YYNGEE. V lost 1 base and J lost 3, with 13 bases in between. CDR3 sequence (DNA): TGTGCCAGCAGCGTATCCGGCAGTAGCGACACTGAAGCTTTCTTT. It encodes CASSVSGSSDTEAFF. Combining the CDR3 with reference TRBV9 and TRBJ1-1 gives the whole variable domain DSGVTQTPKHLITATGQRVTLRCSPRSGDLSVYWYQQSLDQGLQFLIQYYNGEERAKGNILERFSAQQFPDLHSELNLSSLELGDSALYFCASSVSGSSDTEAFFGQGTRLTVV.

The chain joins TRBV15 to TRBJ2-3; 7 bases agree with TRBD2. The CDR3 consists of 16 residues. The trim removed 0 bases at V and 1 base at J, leaving 4 bases unmatched. Germline assignment: CDR1 LNHNV and CDR2 YYDKDF (reference sequence). The CDR3, as DNA: TGTGCCACCAGCAGAGAGGCTCGGGGGGGCACAGATACGCAGTATTTT. This codes for CATSREARGGTDTQYF.

This clonotype was seen at least ten times. J is TRBJ2-7 and V is TRBV28; no clear D gene. Germline V gene data show CDR1 as MDHEN and CDR2 as SYDVKM. The CDR3 contains 12 residues. Trimming took off 3 bases at V and 0 bases at J, with 3 bases between the two ends. The CDR3 DNA reads TGTGCCAGCAGTTTCCGCTCCTACGAGCAGTACTTC. Protein: CASSFRSYEQYF.

As to this clonotype: The junction departs from germline at one end; a sequencing error may be responsible. The V and J genes are TRBV7-2 and TRBJ2-3; 10 nucleotides agree with TRBD2. Germline V gene sequence: CDR1 SGHTA, CDR2 FQGNSA. The CDR3 loop spans 20 amino acids. The CDR3 here is CASTEREQRGGLFSTGTQYF. The CDR3 nucleotides are TGTGCCAGCACCGAACGGGAGCAGCGGGGGGGCCTATTTAGCACAGGTACGCAGTATTTT.

This clonotype was counted only a few times. The CDR3 bases are TGTGCCAGCAGTGAAGAGGCAGGGGTGAACACTGAAGCTTTCTTT. Amino acids: CASSEEAGVNTEAFF. The gene calls are TRBV2 and TRBJ1-1; the D gene is possibly TRBD1 (6 bases). This CDR3 comprises 15 residues. The V gene's germline CDR1 is SNHLY and CDR2 FYNNEI. The V and J ends lost 1 base and 0 bases respectively, with 9 bases between them.

This clonotype turned up a few times. The chain couples TRBV29-1 to TRBJ1-5; the match to TRBD1 covers 8 bases. The CDR3 is 17 residues long. The ends lost 7 bases at V and 7 bases at J; junction bases unmatched: 21. Germline lookup yields CDR1 SQVTM and CDR2 ANQGSEA. The CDR3 loop reads CSAIESQGAQGSQPQHF. Here the CDR3 DNA reads TGCAGCGCTATTGAATCTCAGGGGGCGCAGGGCAGCCAGCCCCAGCATTTT.

V gene TRBV3-1 combines with J gene TRBJ2-3; 11 nucleotides align to TRBD2. The CDR3 consists of 16 residues. The germline V gene has CDR1 LGHDT and CDR2 YNNKEL (reference sequence). The V segment lost 4 bases and the J segment 3 bases; nucleotides outside the gene matches: 6. The CDR3 coding sequence is TGTGCCAGCAGCCCCATGGCTAGCGGGAGGACAGATACGCAGTATTTT. Its protein product is CASSPMASGRTDTQYF.

This clonotype was found a few times. The chain uses TRBV20-1 and TRBJ2-1, with a possible D match to TRBD2 (5 bases). Germline CDR1 is DFQATT and CDR2 is SNEGSKA (reference sequence). Trimming removed 5 bases from V and 3 bases from J, with 11 bases in between. The length of the CDR3 is 13 residues. The DNA of the CDR3 is TGCAGTGCTGAGGCCGGGGTCTACAATGAGCAGTTCTTC. The encoded protein is CSAEAGVYNEQFF.